Each of the 12 T cell receptor beta chains below was sequenced from the same sample in a study of post-analysis software for immune sequencing data. No antigen has been assigned to these receptors. Study-wide points: With TRBV5-6, TRBV5-1 and TRBV20-1 included, about five TRBV segments were more frequent in patients than in controls.

Built from TCR beta cDNA, the libraries had unique molecular identifiers in them. TCRdb called the PCR reads again in MiXCR, with one record for every CDR3 protein. In the table there are around 400,000 distinct CDR3 sequences, over 30% of which are singletons. The sequenced material came from blood. These receptors were taken from a girl under 10 years old with multiple sclerosis.

This clonotype has a handful of counts. The rearrangement joins TRBV4-1 to TRBJ1-2; TRBD1 agrees at 7 bases. The V and J ends lost 3 bases and 2 bases, in that order; junction bases with no gene match: 9. This CDR3 has 16 amino acids. Germline V gene data show CDR1 as MGHRA and CDR2 as YSYEKL. In DNA form, the CDR3 reads TGCGCCAGCAGCCACGGATTCCGGGACAGAAACTATGGCTACACCTTC. It yields the protein CASSHGFRDRNYGYTF.

The genes are TRBV15 and TRBJ2-7; tentatively, D is TRBD1 (5 bases). V lost 5 bases to trimming and J lost 2 bases, with 19 bases between them. This CDR3 spans 16 amino acids. The germline V gene has CDR1 LNHNV and CDR2 YYDKDF (reference sequence). CDR3 sequence reads: CATSARLGQSAYEQYF. CDR3 DNA: TGTGCCACCAGCGCTAGACTGGGGCAGTCTGCCTACGAGCAGTACTTC.

This clonotype occurred a few times. This rearrangement joins TRBV29-1 to TRBJ2-5; D gene uncertain. CDR3 size: 11 residues. CDR1 and CDR2 from the germline V gene are SQVTM and ANQGSEA. Trimming took 3 bases from V and 5 from J, leaving 7 bases between them. CDR3 nucleotides: TGCAGCGTTGAGCGTTGGGAGACCCAGTACTTC. This sequence encodes CSVERWETQYF.

The chain has TRBV20-1 and TRBJ1-5; maybe TRBD1 (5 bases). With 4 bases removed from V and 2 bases from J, the gap between germline ends came to 15 bases. Germline CDR1 and CDR2: DFQATT and SNEGSKA (reference sequence). The CDR3 covers 15 residues. DNA for the CDR3: TGCAGTGCTACTCGACAGAGTTCTGGCAATCAGCCCCAGCATTTT. It translates to CSATRQSSGNQPQHF.

This clonotype appeared a few times. This sequence joins TRBV4-3 and TRBJ2-1; weak D call: TRBD1 (5 bases). The CDR3 consists of 15 residues. In germline, CDR1 is LGHNA, CDR2 YSLEER. Between the trimmed V and J ends, which lost 4 bases and 7 bases, there was a span of 17 bases. Here the CDR3 DNA reads TGCGCCAGCAGCCCTAAGGGGCGTGTGGGGAATGAGCAGTTCTTC. Translation: CASSPKGRVGNEQFF.

This clonotype appeared a few times. The chain employs TRBV9 and TRBJ1-5; 8 nucleotides match TRBD1. The trim removed 3 bases at V and 2 bases at J, leaving 4 bases unmatched. Looked up from germline, CDR1 is SGDLS and CDR2 is YYNGEE. The length of the CDR3 is 15 residues. The CDR3 DNA sequence: TGTGCCAGCAGCGAGGGGACAGGAGGCAATCAGCCCCAGCATTTT. Its translation: CASSEGTGGNQPQHF.

For this clonotype: One base away lies a much larger clone, so this may be a sequencing read error. The chain combines TRBV5-1 with TRBJ2-7; D is undetermined. Germline-derived CDR1 and CDR2 are SGHRS and YFSETQ. V lost 4 bases and J 7 bases, leaving 12 bases between the germline ends. The CDR3 extends over 12 amino acids. The CDR3 sequence is CASSQRYNEQYF. The CDR3 DNA is TGCGCCAGCAGCCAGAGATACAATGAGCAGTACTTC.

This clonotype was seen a few times. The chain combines TRBV20-1 with TRBJ2-7; D perhaps matches TRBD2 (5 bases). Germline-derived CDR1 and CDR2 are DFQATT and SNEGSKA (reference sequence). Trimming stripped 5 bases from V and 4 bases from J, with 12 bases between. There are 12 residues in the CDR3. Here the CDR3 DNA reads TGCAGTGCTTTAAGGACTCATTACGAGCAGTACTTC. Translating gives CSALRTHYEQYF.

The rearrangement uses TRBV28 and TRBJ2-7; 8 bases fit TRBD1. Germline V gene data show CDR1 as MDHEN and CDR2 as SYDVKM. V dropped 5 bases and J dropped 3; count of bases not matched to a gene: 9. The CDR3 has 15 residues. The CDR3 loop reads CASSTPGTGGYEQYF. The CDR3 coding sequence is TGTGCCAGCAGTACCCCCGGGACAGGTGGCTACGAGCAGTACTTC.

This clonotype appeared many times. This may be a read error, as it is one base from a much larger clone. This chain uses TRBV5-1 with TRBJ2-7; 9 bases agree with TRBD2. The CDR3 spans 16 residues. Germline V gene sequence: CDR1 SGHRS, CDR2 YFSETQ. Unmatched junction bases numbered 6, after V lost 0 bases and J lost 2 bases. The CDR3 DNA sequence: TGCGCCAGCAGCTTGGCCCCTAGCGGGGCGGCCTACGAGCAGTACTTC. It codes for CASSLAPSGAAYEQYF.

The rearrangement links TRBV15 to TRBJ1-2, with TRBD1 matching 10 bases. The CDR3 covers 17 residues. V shed 3 bases, J shed 2 bases, and the junction held 9 bases outside the gene matches. Germline CDR1 is LNHNV and CDR2 is YYDKDF (reference sequence). CDR3 coding DNA: TGTGCCACCAGCAGTTTCCTCCGGGACAGGGGCAACTATGGCTACACCTTC. It encodes CATSSFLRDRGNYGYTF.

The chain carries TRBV12-3 or TRBV12-4 and TRBJ2-1; 9 bases agree with TRBD2. The DNA end favors TRBJ2-7, so the J call may be wrong. There are 18 residues in the CDR3. This CDR3 is CASSQLRLADASYNEQYF. CDR3 DNA sequence: TGTGCCAGCAGTCAACTCAGACTAGCGGACGCTTCCTACAATGAGCAGTACTTC.